This T cell receptor beta chain is drawn from a study of shared clonotypes between healthy human individuals. Whole-study results and caveats: Relative to clonotypes present in all four donors, those not shared had lower generation probabilities.

Terminally differentiated effector memory CD45RA+ cells were excluded from the naive CD8 cells, which were CD45RO-negative and positively selected for CCR7. Recent acute infections and vaccinations were absent in the healthy HIV-negative adult donors. Comment on this clone: Its target is unknown.

Some clones are missing from TCRdb's copy, which holds only in-frame ones; the method was immunoSEQ multiplex PCR. The table has hundreds of thousands of clones, 92% seen once; the top ten hold 20% to 25%. This TCR was recovered from a man under 40 in good health. Sequencing was carried out using naive CD8+ T cells sorted from blood.

This CDR3 is CASSNRDPGYGYTF. In nucleotides, the CDR3 is TGTGCCAGCAGCAACCGGGATCCGGGGTATGGCTACACCTTC. The gene calls are TRBV7-9 and TRBJ1-2; no definite D call. Germline V gives CDR1 SEHNR, CDR2 FQNEAQ (reference sequence). The CDR3 is 14 residues long. Trimming shortened V by 5 bases and J by 5 bases, and 15 bases separated the two germline ends.